The 4 T cell receptor beta chains below were found in one sample sequenced in a study of blood T cell repertoires in COVID-19. TCRdb keeps only in-frame clones here, not all; method: immunoSEQ multiplex PCR. The sample includes about 25,000 clones, roughly 80% seen only once; the top ten take approximately 60%. The sequencing input was peripheral blood. Receptor source: a woman older than 75 with acute or convalescent COVID-19.

The chain is built from TRBV20-1 and TRBJ1-1, with a tentative D call TRBD1 (5 bases). Germline values: CDR1 DFQATT, CDR2 SNEGSKA (reference sequence). The CDR3 runs to 11 residues. The V end lost 6 bases, the J end lost 6 bases, and 11 bases lay between the germline ends. DNA for the CDR3: TGCAGTGCAGCAGGGTTTTCTGAAGCTTTCTTT. It encodes CSAAGFSEAFF.

V gene TRBV11-3 combines with J gene TRBJ1-1; D is possibly TRBD1 (6 bases). The CDR3 has 15 amino acids. Germline CDR1 and CDR2: SGHNT and YENEEA. Trimming shortened V by 0 bases and J by 7 bases, and 15 bases separated the two germline ends. CDR3 residues: CASSLDLAGAVEAFF. CDR3 coding DNA: TGTGCCAGCAGCTTAGATCTGGCAGGGGCCGTTGAAGCTTTCTTT.

This clone was recorded only once. The chain has TRBV3-1 (or the pseudogene TRBV3-2) and TRBJ1-2, with 12 bases lining up with TRBD1. The J segment lost 8 bases and the V segment lost 4 bases, leaving 8 bases of the junction unmatched. The length of the CDR3 is 15 residues. Germline CDR1 is LGHDT and CDR2 is YNNKEL (reference sequence). CDR3 region: CASSPRDRGLGGYTF. The CDR3 DNA sequence: TGTGCCAGCAGCCCCCGGGACAGGGGGCTTGGAGGCTACACCTTC.

This clone has just one count. This chain connects TRBV5-1 to TRBJ2-1; 10 nucleotides match TRBD2. The germline CDR1 and CDR2 sequences are SGHRS and YFSETQ. V was clipped by 0 bases and J by 5 bases; unmatched bases: 2. There are 15 residues in the CDR3. The DNA for the CDR3 is TGCGCCAGCAGCTTGGGTCTAGCGGGAGACAATGAGCAGTTCTTC. Its translation is CASSLGLAGDNEQFF. The full variable domain, completed using reference TRBV5-1 and TRBJ2-1, is KAGVTQTPRYLIKTRGQQVTLSCSPISGHRSVSWYQQTPGQGLQFLFEYFSETQRNKGNFPGRFSGRQFSNSRSEMNVSTLELGDSALYLCASSLGLAGDNEQFFGPGTRLTVL.